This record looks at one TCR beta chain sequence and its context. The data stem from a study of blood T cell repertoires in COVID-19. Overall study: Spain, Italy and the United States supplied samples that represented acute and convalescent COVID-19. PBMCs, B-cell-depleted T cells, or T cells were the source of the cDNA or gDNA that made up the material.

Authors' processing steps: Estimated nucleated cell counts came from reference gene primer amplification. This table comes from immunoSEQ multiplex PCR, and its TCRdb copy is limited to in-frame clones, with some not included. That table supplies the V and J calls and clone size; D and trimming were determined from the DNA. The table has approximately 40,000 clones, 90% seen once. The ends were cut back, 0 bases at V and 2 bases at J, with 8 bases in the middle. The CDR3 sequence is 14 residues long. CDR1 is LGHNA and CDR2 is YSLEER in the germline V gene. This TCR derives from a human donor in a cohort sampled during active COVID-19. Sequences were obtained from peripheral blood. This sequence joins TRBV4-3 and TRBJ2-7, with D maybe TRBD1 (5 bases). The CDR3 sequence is CASSQDKGTYEQYF. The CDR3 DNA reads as TGCGCCAGCAGCCAAGACAAGGGGACCTACGAGCAGTACTTC.